Listed here is a single TCR beta chain. No cognate antigen has been identified for it. No base-level quality is on record; no much larger clone is a single base apart. The data belong to a study of blood T cell repertoires in COVID-19 (dated by TCRdb to 2019 to 2021). Describing the broader study: Samples from collaborators originated in the United States, Italy and Spain and spanned both the acute and convalescent phases of COVID-19. The material from the prospective study consisted of cDNA or gDNA derived from T cells, B-cell-depleted T cells, or PBMCs. The dataset comprised deeply sampled blood TCRbeta repertoires from subjects exposed to, actively infected with, or recovered from COVID-19. A freely available public database, intended as a resource for researchers studying the immune response to SARS-CoV-2, is where the repertoires were released. The samples were drawn from the first 160 participants of the ongoing ImmuneRACE study and from about 1,200 subjects provided by 6 global collaborators. Nearly every sample came with metadata listing a de-identified subject ID, COVID-19 status, age in years and sex. Where available, HLA class I and class II types were obtained from metadata supplied by the sample provider rather than from assay-based typing. Summary of the overall study and its limitations: How much clinical and demographic metadata was included differed by source and by participant, and the metadata was provided uncurated.

One collaborating source in Seattle enrolled patients during active infection and followed them longitudinally through the course of disease. Collaborating institutions collected whole blood in K2EDTA tubes following their own protocols. Collaborator samples were shipped for TCRbeta analysis as frozen whole blood, isolated PBMCs, or DNA extracted from either sample type. The CDR3 runs 15 amino acids, cysteine and phenylalanine included. Kept here is only the CDR3 DNA, which spans 45 bases and is read in frame from base 1. The germline V gene yields SGHRS for CDR1 and YFSETQ for CDR2. The V end loses 2 bases and the J end loses 0 bases, and a stretch of 8 bases separates them. TCRbeta CDR3 regions were amplified from genomic DNA using the immunoSEQ Assay, a bias-controlled multiplex PCR. Turning to the authors' computational methods: The number of nucleated cells in each sample was estimated from the amplification of reference gene primers within the assay. To quantify the absolute abundance of each unique TCRbeta CDR3 rearrangement, sequence reads were collapsed and filtered. For each sample, productive Simpson clonality was calculated by taking the square root of Simpson's diversity index across productive rearrangements. The immuneACCESS repertoire file appears here via TCRdb, limited to in-frame rearrangements. These files lack a portion of the clones; in checked studies, under half of the deficit traces to unresolved V genes, and the cause of the others is not known. V and J calls and clone size come straight from that table; D and trimming were deduced from the DNA. The sample table holds fewer than 450,000 clones, of which approximately 91% were seen once. The ten largest account for about 7% of the sample.

Sequenced: peripheral blood. This TCR was sampled from a woman between 70 and 85 years old with COVID-19, enrolled during active disease. The V gene is TRBV5-1 and the J gene is TRBJ1-4; no D gene is confidently identified. The DNA is as follows: TGCGCCAGCAGCTTTCTCTCTGCAACTAATGAAAAACTGTTTTTT. Translation gives CASSFLSATNEKLFF.